This is a list of T cell receptor beta chains from one sample in a study of blood T cell repertoires in COVID-19. Profiling relied on immunoSEQ multiplex PCR, and the TCRdb table lists in-frame clones only, not all of them. The sample contains 110,000 to 150,000 clones, around 82% of which appear only once. Input material: peripheral blood. The receptors derive from a human donor in a cohort sampled during active COVID-19. The CDR3 runs from the conserved cysteine through the conserved F or W.

CDR3: CAWSAGLNNEQFF
J: TRBJ2-1
V: TRBV30
length: 13

CDR3: CASSSAGTGGNQPQHF
J: TRBJ1-5
V: TRBV7-6
length: 16

CDR3: CASSVDRGQPYNEQFF
J: TRBJ2-1
V: TRBV9
length: 16

CDR3: CASSQSSQGFSGNTIYF
J: TRBJ1-3
V: TRBV11-2
length: 17

CDR3: CASGQETGASSTEAFF
J: TRBJ1-1
V: TRBV12-5
length: 16

CDR3: CASSRTGVDTEAFF
J: TRBJ1-1
V: TRBV6-5
length: 14

CDR3: CASAGRNYGYTF
J: TRBJ1-2
V: TRBV7-8
length: 12

CDR3: CAARLAEYF
J: TRBJ2-5
V: TRBV24-1
length: 9

CDR3: CASSTGTSGGNEQFF
J: TRBJ2-1
V: TRBV6-5
length: 15

CDR3: CASSTGTGGRANEKLFF
J: TRBJ1-4
V: TRBV4-1
length: 17

CDR3: CASSPAGGVADTQYF
J: TRBJ2-3
V: TRBV4-3
length: 15

CDR3: CASSPQDRGFDEQFF
J: TRBJ2-1
V: TRBV18
length: 15

CDR3: CASSFGLMNTEAFF
J: TRBJ1-1
V: TRBV7-2
length: 14

CDR3: CASSSQGAKGNTIYF
J: TRBJ1-3
V: TRBV7-2
length: 15

CDR3: CASSLRTGYGYTF
J: TRBJ1-2
V: TRBV6-5
length: 13

CDR3: CASSQTGMNTEAFF
J: TRBJ1-1
V: TRBV19
length: 14

CDR3: CATSTTPGLAGGSSYNEQFF
J: TRBJ2-1
V: TRBV24-1
length: 20

CDR3: CASSLAGQGARETQYF
J: TRBJ2-5
V: TRBV11-1
length: 16

CDR3: CASSQDWGATNEKLFF
J: TRBJ1-4
V: TRBV4-3
length: 16

CDR3: CATSVRQGASYNEQFF
J: TRBJ2-1
V: TRBV24-1
length: 16

CDR3: CASSQEVTRELFF
J: TRBJ2-2
V: TRBV4-1
length: 13

CDR3: CASRSYGPLGEQYF
J: TRBJ2-7
V: TRBV11-3
length: 14

CDR3: CASSLSPGERLNGYTF
J: TRBJ1-2
V: TRBV19
length: 16

CDR3: CASSLVLAGQETQYF
J: TRBJ2-5
V: TRBV5-1
length: 15

CDR3: CASSLGSTGNTEAFF
J: TRBJ1-1
V: TRBV6-6
length: 15

CDR3: CASSRTGNNYGYTF
J: TRBJ1-2
V: TRBV7-9
length: 14

CDR3: CASSSSGGPDFTDTQYF
J: TRBJ2-3
V: TRBV6-2/TRBV6-3
length: 17

CDR3: CAWRDRDNEQFF
J: TRBJ2-1
V: TRBV30
length: 12

CDR3: CAWSLTGRSGNTIYF
J: TRBJ1-3
V: TRBV30
length: 15

CDR3: CASSYRTGRGYGYTF
J: TRBJ1-2
V: TRBV6-2/TRBV6-3
length: 15

CDR3: CASRTRRGLTDNEQFF
J: TRBJ2-1
V: TRBV5-7
length: 16

CDR3: CATHTGGLGGTEAFF
J: TRBJ1-1
V: TRBV19
length: 15

CDR3: CASRLETGAYGYTF
J: TRBJ1-2
V: TRBV5-1
length: 14

CDR3: CASSLQQGSNTEAFF
J: TRBJ1-1
V: TRBV7-9
length: 15

CDR3: CSGRTSGRELFF
J: TRBJ2-2
V: TRBV29-1
length: 12

CDR3: CSASSFGGGPTNYGYTF
J: TRBJ1-2
V: TRBV20-1
length: 17

CDR3: CASSGRGTGELFF
J: TRBJ2-2
V: TRBV12-3/TRBV12-4
length: 13

CDR3: CASSWDRGSEKLFF
J: TRBJ1-4
V: TRBV19
length: 14

CDR3: CASSLDPGRPQHF
J: TRBJ1-5
V: TRBV11-2
length: 13

CDR3: CASSPVGTSGGETQYF
J: TRBJ2-5
V: TRBV3-1/TRBV3-2
length: 16

CDR3: CATSRDPTGGYEQFF
J: TRBJ2-1
V: TRBV15
length: 15